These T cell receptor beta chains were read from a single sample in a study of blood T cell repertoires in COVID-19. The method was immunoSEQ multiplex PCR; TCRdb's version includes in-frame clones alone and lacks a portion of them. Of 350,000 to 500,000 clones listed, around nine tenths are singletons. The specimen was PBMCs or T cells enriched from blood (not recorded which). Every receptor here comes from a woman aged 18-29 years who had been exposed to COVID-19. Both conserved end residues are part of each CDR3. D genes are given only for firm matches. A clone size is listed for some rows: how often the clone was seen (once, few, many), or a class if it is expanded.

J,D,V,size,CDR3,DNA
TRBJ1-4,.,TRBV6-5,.,CASSYFEGANEKLFF,TGTGCCAGCAGTTACTTTGAGGGCGCTAATGAAAAACTGTTTTTT
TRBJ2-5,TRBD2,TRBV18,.,CASSGRLATQETQYF,TGTGCCAGCTCAGGACGACTAGCGACACAAGAGACCCAGTACTTC
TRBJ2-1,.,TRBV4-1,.,CASSQVRGSYNEQFF,TGCGCCAGCAGCCAAGTAAGGGGGTCCTACAATGAGCAGTTCTTC
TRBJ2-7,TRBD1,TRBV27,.,CASSPGQGGYEQYF,TGTGCCAGCAGTCCGGGACAGGGGGGCTACGAGCAGTACTTC
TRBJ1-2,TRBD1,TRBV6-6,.,CASSKTGTGVNYGYTF,TGTGCCAGCAGTAAGACCGGGACAGGGGTTAACTATGGCTACACCTTC
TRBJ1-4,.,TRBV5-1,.,CASSLLTMEKLFF,TGCGCCAGCAGCTTGTTGACTATGGAAAAACTGTTTTTT
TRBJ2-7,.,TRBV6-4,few,CASQGSYEQYF,TGTGCCAGCCAGGGTTCCTACGAGCAGTACTTC
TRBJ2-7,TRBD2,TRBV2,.,CASKERESLYEQYF,TGTGCCAGCAAGGAGCGGGAGAGCTTGTACGAGCAGTACTTC
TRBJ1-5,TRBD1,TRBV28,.,CASSLLGQGGQPQHF,TGTGCCAGCAGTTTATTGGGACAGGGCGGTCAGCCCCAGCATTTT
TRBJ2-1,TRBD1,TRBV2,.,CAIVKKGQVGNEQFF,TGTGCCATCGTCAAAAAGGGACAGGTGGGCAATGAGCAGTTCTTC
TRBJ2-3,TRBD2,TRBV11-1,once,CASSRGGGPLDTQYF,TGTGCCAGCAGCCGGGGGGGAGGGCCGTTAGATACGCAGTATTTT
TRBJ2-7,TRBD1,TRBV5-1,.,CASSSGTGYSYEQYF,TGCGCCAGCAGCTCCGGGACAGGCTACTCCTACGAGCAGTACTTC
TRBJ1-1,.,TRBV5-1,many,CASRRVNTEAFF,TGCGCCAGCAGGAGGGTTAACACTGAAGCTTTCTTT
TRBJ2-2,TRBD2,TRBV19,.,CASSIDGTSGFGGELFF,TGTGCCAGTAGTATAGATGGGACTAGCGGGTTTGGCGGGGAGCTGTTTTTT
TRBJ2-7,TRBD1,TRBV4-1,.,CASSQESGPGQQYYEQYF,TGCGCCAGCAGCCAAGAATCGGGTCCGGGACAGCAGTACTACGAGCAGTACTTC
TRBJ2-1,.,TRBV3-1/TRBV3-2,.,CASSQLQVARYNEQFF,TGTGCCAGCAGCCAATTACAGGTCGCCCGATACAATGAGCAGTTCTTC
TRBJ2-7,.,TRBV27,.,CASSPPGRGDSYEQYF,TGTGCCAGCAGTCCCCCCGGCAGGGGGGATTCCTACGAGCAGTACTTC
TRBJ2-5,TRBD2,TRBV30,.,CAWSKGLADQETQYF,TGTGCCTGGAGCAAGGGACTAGCAGACCAAGAGACCCAGTACTTC
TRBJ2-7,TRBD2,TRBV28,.,CASSFFNAGVSSYEQYF,TGTGCCAGCAGTTTTTTTAACGCGGGGGTGAGCTCCTACGAGCAGTACTTC
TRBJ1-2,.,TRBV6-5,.,CASSYSPGRGDYGYTF,TGTGCCAGCAGTTACTCCCCCGGCAGGGGTGACTATGGCTACACCTTC
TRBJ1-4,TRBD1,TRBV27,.,CASSRDSRNEKLFF,TGTGCCAGCAGTCGGGACAGCCGGAATGAAAAACTGTTTTTT
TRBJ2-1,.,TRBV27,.,CASSPRQRVPYNEQFF,TGTGCCAGCAGTCCACGCCAACGGGTACCCTACAATGAGCAGTTCTTC
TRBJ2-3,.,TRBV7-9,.,CASSTRRGGAEDTQYF,TGTGCCAGCAGCACCCGACGTGGGGGGGCCGAAGATACGCAGTATTTT
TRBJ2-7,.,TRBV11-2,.,CASSRAGGPSYEQYF,TGTGCCAGCAGCCGAGCCGGAGGGCCCTCCTACGAGCAGTACTTC
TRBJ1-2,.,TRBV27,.,CASSLAGPANYGYTF,TGTGCCAGCAGTTTGGCAGGGCCCGCTAACTATGGCTACACCTTC
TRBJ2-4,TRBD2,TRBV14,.,CASSPREGQNIQYF,TGTGCCAGCAGCCCCAGGGAGGGTCAAAACATTCAGTACTTC